The clone carrying this T cell receptor beta chain was seen more than once but under ten times. Antigen: not known. These data belong to a study of T cell repertoires in cytomegalovirus infection. Via MiXCR, TCRdb re-called the reads, giving one row per CDR3 protein. The sample yields about 890,000 distinct CDR3 sequences, around 31% seen once. Per germline, CDR1 SGHTS and CDR2 YDEGEE. The CDR3 covers 15 residues. Unmatched junction bases numbered 4, after V lost 2 bases and J lost 2 bases. The receptor was derived from a human donor in good health (CMV status not recorded). Some clones in this sample may be carry-over from other donors' samples. The V gene is TRBV5-8, the J gene TRBJ2-3; 8 bases align to TRBD1. The input for sequencing was cultured CD8+ T cells from PBMCs, taken from culture after CMV antigen stimulation. The CDR3 coding sequence is TGTGCCAGCAGCTTCGGACAGGGTTCCACAGATACGCAGTATTTT. Its translation is CASSFGQGSTDTQYF.